Presented here are 15 T cell receptor beta chains from one specimen sequenced in a study of shared clonotypes between healthy human individuals. Using immunoSEQ multiplex PCR, the repertoire was profiled, and TCRdb retains in-frame clones only, with some absent. The sample lists 2 million to 2.5 million clones; about 95% were seen once. Naive CD8 cells, CD45RO-negative and positively selected for CCR7, excluded terminally differentiated effector memory CD45RA+ cells. Sequencing input: naive CD8+ T cells sorted from blood. The receptors here all came from a man aged 18 to 35 in good health.

The gene calls are TRBV5-4 and TRBJ2-1, with 13 nucleotides matching TRBD2. This CDR3 is built from 16 residues. The germline gives CDR1 SGHNT, CDR2 YYREEE (reference sequence). V trimming: 3 bases; J trimming: 6 bases; junction bases outside the gene matches: 6. The CDR3 DNA is TGTGCCAGCAGCTGGGGGACTAGCGGGGCCCCCAATGAGCAGTTCTTC. It translates to CASSWGTSGAPNEQFF.

The chain employs TRBV14 and TRBJ2-1; D unclear. V lost 3 bases and J 0 bases, leaving 6 bases between the germline ends. The CDR3 length is 14 residues. Germline V gives CDR1 SGHDN, CDR2 FVKESK. CDR3: CASSHPNSYNEQFF. The CDR3 DNA follows: TGTGCCAGCAGCCACCCTAACTCCTACAATGAGCAGTTCTTC.

The chain uses TRBV19 and TRBJ1-1, with 7 bases matching TRBD1. This CDR3 is built from 11 residues. V was clipped by 9 bases and J by 7 bases; unmatched bases: 5. Germline V gives CDR1 LNHDA, CDR2 SQIVND (reference sequence). The DNA for the CDR3 is TGTGCCAGCACAGACAGGGTTGAAGCTTTCTTT. It translates to CASTDRVEAFF.

The chain combines TRBV9 with TRBJ2-3, with D perhaps TRBD1 or TRBD2 (5 bases each). The CDR3 has 15 residues. CDR1 and CDR2 (germline): SGDLS, YYNGEE. Trimming left V 0 bases short and J 1 base short, with 9 bases between. CDR3 in amino acids: CASSVVGTGTDTQYF. The CDR3 DNA reads TGTGCCAGCAGCGTAGTCGGGACGGGCACAGATACGCAGTATTTT. Based on the CDR3 plus reference TRBV9 and TRBJ2-3, the full variable domain is DSGVTQTPKHLITATGQRVTLRCSPRSGDLSVYWYQQSLDQGLQFLIQYYNGEERAKGNILERFSAQQFPDLHSELNLSSLELGDSALYFCASSVVGTGTDTQYFGPGTRLTVL.

This clone appeared once. V gene TRBV7-8 combines with J gene TRBJ2-1, with a weak D call TRBD2 (5 bases). Per the germline V gene, CDR1 is SGHVS and CDR2 is FQNEAQ. V lost 2 bases to trimming and J lost 0 bases, with 14 bases between them. The CDR3 runs to 17 residues. In DNA, the CDR3 is TGTGCCAGCAGCTTATTCCTAGCCGCGGACTCCTACAATGAGCAGTTCTTC. It codes for CASSLFLAADSYNEQFF.

The V gene is TRBV27, the J gene TRBJ2-7, with 7 bases fitting TRBD1. The germline gives CDR1 MNHEY, CDR2 SMNVEV (reference sequence). The J segment lost 6 bases and the V segment lost 6 bases, leaving 14 bases of the junction unmatched. This CDR3 contains 15 residues. The CDR3 sequence is CASRLGTADIFEQYF. CDR3 DNA sequence: TGTGCCAGCAGGCTGGGGACAGCGGATATTTTCGAGCAGTACTTC.

The chain links TRBV4-1 to TRBJ1-2, with 9 bases that match TRBD1. V shed 1 base and J 6 bases; nucleotides not matched to a gene: 6. This CDR3 contains 15 residues. Looked up from germline, CDR1 is MGHRA and CDR2 is YSYEKL. CDR3 loop: CASSQGIQGADGYTF. The CDR3 DNA reads as TGCGCCAGCAGCCAAGGCATACAGGGGGCGGATGGCTACACCTTC.

The gene calls are TRBV7-9 and TRBJ1-4; possibly TRBD1 for D (6 bases). V was clipped by 2 bases and J by 8 bases, with 15 bases between them. CDR3 length: 15 amino acids. Germline loops: CDR1 SEHNR, CDR2 FQNEAQ (reference sequence). The CDR3 coding sequence is TGTGCCAGCAGCTTACCGAGGGGGACTGGGGAAAAACTGTTTTTT. It encodes CASSLPRGTGEKLFF.

This chain uses TRBV10-2 with TRBJ1-5, with a tentative D call TRBD1 (6 bases). Trimming cost V 2 bases and J 0 bases, with 11 bases left between them. Looked up from germline, CDR1 is WSHSY and CDR2 is SAAADI. The CDR3 covers 16 residues. The DNA of the CDR3 is TGCGCCAGCAGTGAGGCAGGGGCCTATAGCAATCAGCCCCAGCATTTT. Translated: CASSEAGAYSNQPQHF.

The rearrangement links TRBV4-3 to TRBJ2-2; D is unclear. The V gene lost 1 base and the J gene lost 8 bases, with 17 bases spanning the gap. This CDR3 spans 16 amino acids. Germline CDR1 and CDR2: LGHNA and YSLEER. The CDR3 sequence is CASSQAPAPFLGELFF. The CDR3 DNA reads TGCGCCAGCAGCCAAGCCCCGGCTCCCTTCTTGGGGGAGCTGTTTTTT.

The chain carries TRBV4-3 and TRBJ1-2, with 9 positions matching TRBD1. The CDR3 is made up of 15 amino acids. The germline V gene encodes CDR1 LGHNA and CDR2 YSLEER. The J segment lost 3 bases and the V segment lost 0 bases, leaving 2 bases of the junction unmatched. CDR3 bases: TGCGCCAGCAGCCAAGATTGGACAGGGGACTATGGCTACACCTTC. Translation gives CASSQDWTGDYGYTF.

As DNA, the CDR3 is TGTGCCAGCAGCTTAATTATCCTAGGGTCCTACGAGCAGTACTTC. Translated, it gives CASSLIILGSYEQYF. The chain links TRBV5-5 to TRBJ2-7; D is unclear. Trimming took 2 bases from V and 1 from J, leaving 13 bases between them. This CDR3 comprises 15 residues. Germline V lookup: CDR1 SGHKS, CDR2 YYEKEE (reference sequence).

This clone appeared once. The chain joins TRBV10-2 to TRBJ1-1, with 10 bases matching TRBD1. The junction had 9 bases not matched to a gene; V was cut back by 6 bases and J by 5 bases. The germline V gene encodes CDR1 WSHSY and CDR2 SAAADI. This CDR3 has 15 amino acids. Written as DNA, the CDR3 is TGCGCCAGCAGCTCTACGGGACAGGGGCCAACTGAAGCTTTCTTT. The encoded protein is CASSSTGQGPTEAFF.

A remark on this clone: The sample has other DNA sequences that encode this CDR3 too. The chain joins TRBV6-5 to TRBJ2-3, with TRBD2 identical over 8 bases. Trimming cost V 6 bases and J 0 bases; bases outside gene matches: 5. Germline CDR1 reads MNHEY; CDR2 reads SVGAGI. This CDR3 region has 15 residues. The CDR3 bases are TGTGCCAGCAGCCCTGGGACTAGGAGCACAGATACGCAGTATTTT. Its translation is CASSPGTRSTDTQYF.

The genes are TRBV4-1 and TRBJ2-7; D tentatively reads TRBD1 or TRBD2 (5 bases each). V was cut by 4 bases and J by 0 bases, with 16 bases left in between. In germline, CDR1 is MGHRA, CDR2 YSYEKL. The CDR3 extends over 16 amino acids. The CDR3 here is CASSLRDGQSSYEQYF. As DNA, the CDR3 is TGCGCCAGCAGCCTTCGGGACGGCCAGAGCTCCTACGAGCAGTACTTC.